These 8 T cell receptor beta chains share one sample of origin, sequenced in a study of T cell responses to AZD1222 COVID-19 vaccine. This table comes from immunoSEQ multiplex PCR, and its TCRdb copy is limited to in-frame clones, with some not included. The repertoire holds approximately 130,000 clones, with 70% to 90% as singletons. This material consisted of peripheral blood, taken on day 0 of AZD1222 vaccination. These receptor sequences come from an adult in good health.

This chain joins TRBV24-1 and TRBJ1-3; D gene unclear. The CDR3 spans 17 residues. The V end lost 0 bases, the J end lost 0 bases, and 11 bases lay between the germline ends. Germline values: CDR1 KGHDR, CDR2 SFDVKD. The CDR3 loop is CATSDLGLLSSGNTIYF. DNA of the CDR3: TGTGCCACCAGTGATTTGGGACTCCTGAGCTCTGGAAACACCATATATTTT.

This chain joins TRBV20-1 and TRBJ1-2; no clear D. This CDR3 spans 14 amino acids. Germline assignment: CDR1 DFQATT and CDR2 SNEGSKA (reference sequence). V lost 3 bases to trimming and J lost 2 bases, with 13 bases between them. The CDR3 DNA sequence: TGCAGTGCTAGTCCAACACGGCTCAACTATGGCTACACCTTC. Translating gives CSASPTRLNYGYTF.

The chain has TRBV6-7 and TRBJ2-4; tentatively, D is TRBD2 (6 bases). TRBV6-7 is given ORF status, its function remaining uncertain. V dropped 0 bases and J dropped 0 bases, with 15 bases sitting between them. The CDR3 totals 18 residues. In nucleotides, the CDR3 is TGTGCCAGCAGTTACTCCAGGAGGGGCCTTATAGCCAAAAACATTCAGTACTTC. Amino acids: CASSYSRRGLIAKNIQYF.

This chain uses TRBV5-8 with TRBJ1-6, with no clear D. Germline V gene data show CDR1 as SGHTS and CDR2 as YDEGEE. The CDR3 has 14 residues. Trimming pared 3 bases from V and 4 bases from J, leaving 8 bases between. CDR3 sequence: CASSSLGYNSPLHF. CDR3 DNA sequence: TGTGCCAGCAGCTCGTTGGGGTATAATTCACCCCTCCACTTT.

This chain connects TRBV30 to TRBJ1-6; no reliable D call. The CDR3 loop spans 15 amino acids. The V gene's germline CDR1 is GTSNPN and CDR2 SVGIG (reference sequence). Trimming removed 0 bases at V and 0 bases at J, with 6 bases between. CDR3 region: CAWSVLSSYNSPLHF. CDR3 coding DNA: TGTGCCTGGAGTGTGCTTAGCTCCTATAATTCACCCCTCCACTTT.

This clone appeared a few times. The chain joins TRBV28 to TRBJ2-7; TRBD1 is a possible D gene (6 bases). The germline CDR1 and CDR2 sequences are MDHEN and SYDVKM. The germline V and J ends were trimmed by 6 bases and 2 bases, with 11 bases remaining between them. The CDR3 is made up of 13 amino acids. CDR3 sequence reads: CASSIQGPYEQYF. As DNA, the CDR3 is TGTGCCAGCAGCATACAGGGTCCCTACGAGCAGTACTTC.

This chain links TRBV10-3 with TRBJ2-7; TRBD1 agrees at 7 bases. V dropped 4 bases and J dropped 0; count of bases not matched to a gene: 12. The length of the CDR3 is 17 residues. The germline V gene encodes CDR1 ENHRY and CDR2 SYGVKD. CDR3 sequence: CAISAGLGQALSYEQYF. The CDR3 nucleotides read TGTGCCATCAGTGCAGGCTTAGGACAGGCGCTCTCCTACGAGCAGTACTTC.

The chain carries TRBV7-9 and TRBJ1-1, with a tentative D call TRBD1 (6 bases). The V end was cut by 2 bases, the J end by 6 bases, with 10 bases between. The CDR3 runs 13 residues. Per germline, CDR1 SEHNR and CDR2 FQNEAQ (reference sequence). The CDR3 nucleotides are TGTGCCAGCAGCTTACTACAGGGTTCTGAAGCTTTCTTT. Protein product: CASSLLQGSEAFF.